Listed below are T cell receptor beta chains from one sample, sequenced in a study of blood T cell repertoires in COVID-19. The protocol was immunoSEQ multiplex PCR, while the TCRdb copy is restricted to in-frame clones and leaves out a portion. Of about 200,000 clones in the sample, 85% to 90% are singletons; the top ten hold roughly 4.1%. The sequencing input was peripheral blood. The receptor set was obtained from a man between 45 and 60 years old with acute or convalescent COVID-19. Both conserved end residues are part of each CDR3. A D gene is named only where the DNA matches it firmly. The size field is filled for only some rows; it gives once, few, many or a size class.

J	V	D	size	CDR3	DNA
TRBJ1-5	TRBV7-3	TRBD1	.	CASSPRTGNQPQHF	TGTGCCAGCAGCCCCCGGACAGGGAATCAGCCCCAGCATTTT
TRBJ2-2	TRBV29-1	.	.	CSGGADTGELFF	TGCAGCGGGGGGGCCGACACCGGGGAGCTGTTTTTT
TRBJ1-2	TRBV30	.	.	CAWIRTDLGNGYTF	TGTGCCTGGATTCGGACGGACTTAGGGAATGGCTACACCTTC
TRBJ1-2	TRBV5-1	TRBD1	.	CASSSDRGLSGYTF	TGCGCCAGCAGCTCGGACAGGGGTCTGAGTGGCTACACCTTC
TRBJ2-1	TRBV5-1	TRBD2	.	CASSRSGGEFNEQFF	TGCGCCAGCAGCCGGAGCGGGGGGGAGTTCAATGAGCAGTTCTTC
TRBJ2-6	TRBV5-1	.	.	CASSPQGNGANVLTF	TGCGCCAGCAGCCCCCAGGGTAATGGGGCCAACGTCCTGACTTTC
TRBJ1-5	TRBV11-2	.	.	CASSLFAGPGGNQPQHF	TGTGCCAGCAGCTTATTTGCAGGCCCCGGGGGCAATCAGCCCCAGCATTTT
TRBJ1-1	TRBV10-3	.	few	CAISEGEGWAEAFF	TGTGCCATCAGTGAGGGGGAGGGGTGGGCTGAAGCTTTCTTT
TRBJ1-5	TRBV5-8	.	.	CASSSDRGGNQPQHF	TGTGCCAGCAGCTCGGACCGGGGGGGGAATCAGCCCCAGCATTTT
TRBJ1-1	TRBV5-1	.	.	CASSLRVNTEAFF	TGCGCCAGCAGCTTGCGGGTGAACACTGAAGCTTTCTTT
TRBJ1-1	TRBV3-1/TRBV3-2	TRBD1	.	CASSPGQGWTEAFF	TGTGCCAGCAGCCCAGGACAGGGTTGGACTGAAGCTTTCTTT
TRBJ1-1	TRBV6-5	.	.	CASRKYRDPPTEAFF	TGTGCCAGCAGGAAGTACAGGGATCCCCCCACTGAAGCTTTCTTT
TRBJ1-3	TRBV7-9	.	.	CASTPPGEEGNTIYF	TGTGCCAGCACTCCGCCCGGAGAGGAGGGAAACACCATATATTTT
TRBJ2-1	TRBV11-1	TRBD1	.	CASRSPGQGRYEQFF	TGTGCCAGCAGATCGCCCGGACAGGGACGGTATGAGCAGTTCTTC
TRBJ2-1	TRBV20-1	TRBD2	.	CSASTLGLAGGAYYNEQFF	TGCAGTGCTAGTACCCTCGGACTAGCGGGGGGAGCTTACTACAATGAGCAGTTCTTC
TRBJ2-7	TRBV30	.	once	CAWKGLRGNEGEQYF	TGTGCCTGGAAGGGTTTGCGCGGGAATGAGGGCGAGCAGTACTTC
TRBJ1-2	TRBV9	TRBD1	.	CASRGDRGNHYGYTF	TGTGCCAGCAGGGGGGACAGGGGCAACCACTATGGCTACACCTTC
TRBJ1-3	TRBV9	TRBD1	few	CASSVAGQEGNTIYF	TGTGCCAGCAGCGTAGCGGGACAGGAGGGAAACACCATATATTTT
TRBJ1-4	TRBV10-1	TRBD1	.	CASSTGGGGEKLFF	TGCGCCAGCAGTACAGGGGGCGGCGGTGAAAAACTGTTTTTT
TRBJ1-2	TRBV4-1	.	.	CASSQDFQQLLANGYTF	TGCGCCAGCAGCCAAGATTTTCAGCAGCTCTTAGCTAATGGCTACACCTTC
TRBJ1-3	TRBV18	.	.	CASSPQGDGNTIYF	TGTGCCAGCTCACCACAGGGAGACGGAAACACCATATATTTT
TRBJ2-2	TRBV10-2	TRBD1	.	CASSEEGQGPTGELFF	TGCGCCAGCAGTGAGGAGGGACAGGGTCCGACCGGGGAGCTGTTTTTT
TRBJ2-1	TRBV4-1	.	few	CASSQESHYNEQFF	TGCGCCAGCAGCCAAGAATCCCATTACAATGAGCAGTTCTTC
TRBJ1-2	TRBV2	.	.	CASSESIRGSPDGYTF	TGTGCCAGCAGTGAAAGCATCCGGGGGAGTCCGGACGGCTACACCTTC
TRBJ1-2	TRBV5-1	.	few	CASSPLRGSGDYGYTF	TGCGCCAGCAGCCCACTCCGGGGCTCGGGAGACTATGGCTACACCTTC
TRBJ1-2	TRBV20-1	.	.	CSARTVQGYTF	TGCAGTGCTAGGACAGTTCAAGGCTACACCTTC
TRBJ1-5	TRBV25-1	.	.	CASSESSGDNQPQHF	TGTGCCAGCAGTGAGTCCTCCGGGGACAATCAGCCCCAGCATTTT
TRBJ2-7	TRBV6-1	TRBD2	once	CASSGAGGGSYEQYF	TGTGCCAGCAGTGGAGCGGGGGGAGGAAGTTACGAGCAGTACTTC
TRBJ1-6	TRBV2	.	.	CATRQTNSPLHF	TGTGCCACCCGACAGACTAATTCACCCCTCCACTTT
TRBJ1-6	TRBV7-8	TRBD1	.	CASSLGTGKDSPLHF	TGTGCCAGCAGCTTGGGGACAGGCAAAGACTCACCCCTCCACTTT
TRBJ1-2	TRBV19	.	few	CASLSGRGYYGYTF	TGTGCCAGCCTATCAGGCAGGGGCTACTATGGCTACACCTTC
TRBJ1-2	TRBV11-2	.	.	CASSPSQTGYGYTF	TGTGCCAGCAGCCCCAGTCAGACAGGCTATGGCTACACCTTC
TRBJ1-2	TRBV12-3/TRBV12-4	.	.	CASTQQGTYGYTF	TGTGCCAGCACCCAACAGGGCACCTATGGCTACACCTTC
TRBJ1-1	TRBV14	.	.	CASSLSMNTEAFF	TGTGCCAGCAGCCTCTCTATGAACACTGAAGCTTTCTTT
TRBJ1-1	TRBV18	TRBD1	.	CASSRQGENTEAFF	TGTGCCAGCTCACGCCAGGGGGAGAACACTGAAGCTTTCTTT
TRBJ2-3	TRBV6-5	.	.	CASRLEGTDTQYF	TGTGCCAGCAGGTTGGAGGGCACAGATACGCAGTATTTT
TRBJ1-2	TRBV18	.	.	CASSPRLEEGYTF	TGTGCCAGCTCACCCCGGCTCGAGGAGGGCTACACCTTC
TRBJ1-2	TRBV19	.	.	CASSIDRVGGYTF	TGTGCCAGTAGTATAGATCGGGTTGGCGGCTACACCTTC
TRBJ1-2	TRBV3-1/TRBV3-2	.	.	CASSQTTHGGYTF	TGTGCCAGCAGCCAGACAACTCACGGAGGCTACACCTTC
TRBJ1-1	TRBV7-2	.	.	CASSFVRKNTEAFF	TGTGCCAGCAGCTTCGTCAGGAAGAACACTGAAGCTTTCTTT